Each of the 27 T cell receptor beta chains below was sequenced from the same sample in a study of blood T cell repertoires in COVID-19. Assay used: immunoSEQ multiplex PCR; TCRdb lists only in-frame clones, some missing. Of about 150,000 clones listed, more than 85% are singletons. The sequencing input was peripheral blood. Receptors were obtained from an older woman with acute or convalescent COVID-19.

The rearrangement links TRBV3-1 (or the pseudogene TRBV3-2) to TRBJ1-3; D is ambiguous. CDR1 is LGHDT and CDR2 is YNNKEL in the germline V gene (reference sequence). CDR3 length: 18 residues. V was trimmed by 4 bases and J by 0 bases, leaving 19 bases between them. The CDR3 sequence: CASSLRSPRRVSGNTIYF. The DNA of the CDR3 is TGTGCCAGCAGCCTAAGATCCCCGCGGCGGGTCTCTGGAAACACCATATATTTT.

The rearrangement links TRBV7-2 to TRBJ2-2, with TRBD1 matching 8 bases. The CDR3 consists of 15 residues. V shed 5 bases, J shed 5 bases, and the junction held 7 bases outside the gene matches. Per the germline V gene, CDR1 is SGHTA and CDR2 is FQGNSA. Here the CDR3 reads CASSLTDRVTGELFF. The CDR3 nucleotides are TGTGCCAGCAGCCTGACGGACAGGGTGACCGGGGAGCTGTTTTTT.

CDR3 nucleotide sequence: TGTGCCAGCAGTGTTAGGGGCACTGAAGCTTTCTTT. It codes for CASSVRGTEAFF. The chain links TRBV2 to TRBJ1-1; perhaps TRBD1 as D (5 bases). The V end was cut by 4 bases, the J end by 4 bases, with 7 bases between. Germline V gene lookup returns CDR1 SNHLY and CDR2 FYNNEI. The CDR3 consists of 12 residues.

The rearrangement uses TRBV27 and TRBJ1-1; D remains unclear. The CDR3 extends over 17 amino acids. The germline CDR1 and CDR2 sequences are MNHEY and SMNVEV (reference sequence). The V and J ends lost 2 bases and 3 bases respectively, with 19 bases between them. The CDR3 here is CASSLRLVNARYTEAFF. The CDR3 nucleotides are TGTGCCAGCAGTTTACGTCTTGTTAATGCACGGTACACTGAAGCTTTCTTT.

This clone was counted a few times. The rearrangement joins TRBV4-3 to TRBJ1-5, with TRBD1 matching over 7 bases. Germline V gene data show CDR1 as LGHNA and CDR2 as YSLEER. V trimming: 5 bases; J trimming: 1 base; junction bases outside the gene matches: 8. CDR3 length equals 16 residues. In DNA, the CDR3 is TGCGCCAGCAGCGTGAGTGCAGGGGGGAGCAATCAGCCCCAGCATTTT. It is translated as CASSVSAGGSNQPQHF.

This chain connects TRBV9 to TRBJ1-1; D might be TRBD1 (5 bases). This CDR3 is 14 amino acids long. The V gene's germline CDR1 is SGDLS and CDR2 YYNGEE. The ends were cut back, 2 bases at V and 2 bases at J, with 10 bases in the middle. Here the CDR3 reads CASSVFQGNTEAFF. The DNA of the CDR3 is TGTGCCAGCAGCGTTTTTCAGGGCAACACTGAAGCTTTCTTT.

The chain recombines TRBV9 with TRBJ1-2; possible D gene TRBD1, 6 bases. This CDR3 has 13 amino acids. Germline V CDR1 and CDR2: SGDLS, YYNGEE. The V end lost 0 bases, the J end lost 7 bases, and 10 bases lay between the germline ends. The CDR3, as DNA: TGTGCCAGCAGCGTAGTAGGGGGAAGTGGCTACACCTTC. It translates to CASSVVGGSGYTF. Complete variable domain (other parts from reference TRBV9 and TRBJ1-2): DSGVTQTPKHLITATGQRVTLRCSPRSGDLSVYWYQQSLDQGLQFLIQYYNGEERAKGNILERFSAQQFPDLHSELNLSSLELGDSALYFCASSVVGGSGYTFGSGTRLTVV.

The rearrangement joins TRBV7-9 to TRBJ2-3; 11 bases align to TRBD2. V dropped 5 bases and J dropped 6; count of bases not matched to a gene: 7. The germline V gene has CDR1 SEHNR and CDR2 FQNEAQ (reference sequence). The CDR3 runs 15 residues. The CDR3 sequence: CASSPLAGGTDTQYF. The CDR3, as DNA: TGTGCCAGCAGCCCCTTAGCGGGGGGGACTGATACGCAGTATTTT. Full variable domain (rest looked up from reference TRBV7-9 and TRBJ2-3): DTGVSQNPRHKITKRGQNVTFRCDPISEHNRLYWYRQTLGQGPEFLTYFQNEAQLEKSRLLSDRFSAERPKGSFSTLEIQRTEQGDSAMYLCASSPLAGGTDTQYFGPGTRLTVL.

The DNA of the CDR3 is TGTGCCAGCAGCTTAGTAAGTCTAGCCCAAGAGACCCAGTACTTC. This gives the protein CASSLVSLAQETQYF. The V and J genes are TRBV11-2 and TRBJ2-5; D is possibly TRBD2 (5 bases). Germline V gives CDR1 SGHAT, CDR2 FQNNGV. This CDR3 has 15 amino acids. V shed 1 base and J shed 1 base, with 10 bases lying between them.

The chain has TRBV6-5 and TRBJ1-3; D remains unclear. Germline values: CDR1 MNHEY, CDR2 SVGAGI. V was shortened by 6 bases and J by 1 base, with 10 bases between the two germline ends. The CDR3 runs to 14 residues. CDR3 sequence reads: CASSRSGSGNTIYF. DNA for the CDR3: TGTGCCAGCAGCCGGTCGGGGTCTGGAAACACCATATATTTT.

V usage is TRBV6-2 or TRBV6-3 and J usage is TRBJ2-7; 9 positions agree with TRBD2. There are 14 residues in the CDR3. Germline values: CDR1 MNHEY, CDR2 SVGEGT. With 2 bases clipped from V and 6 bases from J, the junction kept 5 bases outside the gene matches. The CDR3 loop reads CASSYPGLAVEQYF. For the CDR3, the DNA is TGTGCCAGCAGTTACCCGGGACTAGCTGTCGAGCAGTACTTC.

This sequence joins TRBV7-3 and TRBJ2-3, with D maybe TRBD1 (5 bases). The CDR3 has 14 residues. Germline values: CDR1 SGHTA, CDR2 FQGTGA. V lost 2 bases and J lost 6, with 12 bases in between. The CDR3 DNA is TGTGCCAGCAGCTTAGGGGCCAGCGCGGATACGCAGTATTTT. As protein: CASSLGASADTQYF.

The chain combines TRBV5-1 with TRBJ1-3; 9 nucleotides align to TRBD1. V dropped 4 bases and J dropped 0; count of bases not matched to a gene: 8. This CDR3 comprises 17 residues. CDR1 SGHRS and CDR2 YFSETQ come from the germline V gene. CDR3 protein: CASSTGTGWGSGNTIYF. CDR3 DNA sequence: TGCGCCAGCAGCACCGGGACAGGGTGGGGCTCTGGAAACACCATATATTTT.

This clone was picked up one time. The chain recombines TRBV6-6 with TRBJ2-7, with a weak D call TRBD2 (5 bases). This CDR3 spans 13 amino acids. Germline assignment: CDR1 MNHNY and CDR2 SVGAGI (reference sequence). V lost 4 bases and J lost 5, with 12 bases in between. DNA for the CDR3: TGTGCCAGCAGTTCGGTGGAGCGGAACGAGCAGTACTTC. It is translated as CASSSVERNEQYF.

This clone is a singleton in its sample. The rearrangement uses TRBV15 and TRBJ2-5, with 7 bases identical to TRBD1. This CDR3 spans 18 amino acids. V lost 3 bases, J lost 4 bases, and 17 bases stayed unmatched. Looked up from germline, CDR1 is LNHNV and CDR2 is YYDKDF (reference sequence). CDR3 sequence: CATSSPEGAQGIGETQYF. In DNA form, the CDR3 reads TGTGCCACCAGCAGCCCCGAGGGGGCACAGGGGATAGGAGAGACCCAGTACTTC.

This rearrangement joins TRBV10-3 to TRBJ2-3; 10 bases are shared with TRBD2. V lost 3 bases and J lost 5; bases outside the gene matches: 8. Germline V CDR1 and CDR2: ENHRY, SYGVKD. The CDR3 spans 16 residues. In nucleotides, the CDR3 is TGTGCCATCAGTGAAATAGCGGGGGGCCAACTAGATACGCAGTATTTT. This encodes CAISEIAGGQLDTQYF.

The rearrangement joins TRBV19 to TRBJ1-1, with D maybe TRBD1 (5 bases). Deletions cut 3 bases from V and 7 bases from J, with 9 bases between. Germline CDR1 is LNHDA and CDR2 is SQIVND (reference sequence). This CDR3 region has 12 residues. Here the CDR3 DNA reads TGTGCCAGTAGTATGGGGGGGAATGAAGCTTTCTTT. As protein: CASSMGGNEAFF. Looking up the rest from reference TRBV19 and TRBJ1-1 gives the full variable domain: DGGITQSPKYLFRKEGQNVTLSCEQNLNHDAMYWYRQDPGQGLRLIYYSQIVNDFQKGDIAEGYSVSREKKESFPLTVTSAQKNPTAFYLCASSMGGNEAFFGQGTRLTVV.

The chain uses TRBV13 and TRBJ1-6; D unclear. V lost 5 bases to trimming and J lost 10 bases, with 15 bases between them. The CDR3 length is 14 residues. Germline loops: CDR1 PRHDT, CDR2 FYEKMQ (reference sequence). CDR3 loop: CASSADRGRSPLHF. The CDR3 DNA follows: TGTGCCAGCAGCGCAGATCGGGGTAGGTCACCCCTCCACTTT. The variable domain in full, completed from reference TRBV13 and TRBJ1-6, reads AAGVIQSPRHLIKEKRETATLKCYPIPRHDTVYWYQQGPGQDPQFLISFYEKMQSDKGSIPDRFSAQQFSDYHSELNMSSLELGDSALYFCASSADRGRSPLHFGNGTRLTVT.

The chain carries TRBV6-2 or TRBV6-3 and TRBJ2-1; D call uncertain. Germline CDR1 reads MNHEY; CDR2 reads SVGEGT. The CDR3 covers 12 residues. Trimming left V 0 bases short and J 12 bases short, with 9 bases between. The CDR3 loop is CASSYSWSGQFF. In DNA form, the CDR3 reads TGTGCCAGCAGTTACTCGTGGTCCGGGCAGTTCTTC.

The V call is TRBV6-5, the J call TRBJ1-5; 11 positions match TRBD1. Germline V gene lookup returns CDR1 MNHEY and CDR2 SVGAGI. V was clipped by 6 bases and J by 5 bases; unmatched bases: 6. The CDR3 contains 15 residues. CDR3 region: CASSPDRGPYQPQHF. DNA of the CDR3: TGTGCCAGCAGCCCGGACAGGGGGCCGTATCAGCCCCAGCATTTT.

CDR3 sequence: CACGQGNIQYF. The CDR3 DNA is TGTGCCTGCGGACAGGGGAACATTCAGTACTTC. The rearrangement uses TRBV11-3 and TRBJ2-4, with 9 positions matching TRBD1. This CDR3 region has 11 residues. Germline lookup yields CDR1 SGHNT and CDR2 YENEEA. V gave up 11 bases and J gave up 7 bases; unmatched junction bases: 3.

The rearrangement joins TRBV7-9 to TRBJ1-4, with TRBD1 matching over 7 bases. V dropped 3 bases and J dropped 10; count of bases not matched to a gene: 5. The CDR3 loop spans 13 amino acids. In germline, CDR1 is SEHNR, CDR2 FQNEAQ (reference sequence). Here the CDR3 reads CASSFRDSGKLFF. DNA for the CDR3: TGTGCCAGCAGCTTCCGGGACAGTGGAAAACTGTTTTTT.

V usage is TRBV18 and J usage is TRBJ2-1; a possible D gene is TRBD1 (7 bases). Deletions cut 2 bases from V and 13 bases from J, with 15 bases between. Germline loops: CDR1 KGHSH, CDR2 LQKENI. The CDR3 is made up of 13 amino acids. CDR3 coding DNA: TGTGCCAGCTCACCAGATCAGGGGGGATTTCAGTTCTTC. Translating it yields CASSPDQGGFQFF.

The chain couples TRBV3-1 (or the pseudogene TRBV3-2) to TRBJ2-1; perhaps TRBD1 as D (6 bases). CDR3 length: 17 residues. Trimming removed 1 base at V and 9 bases at J, with 22 bases between. The V gene's germline CDR1 is LGHDT and CDR2 YNNKEL (reference sequence). Written as DNA, the CDR3 is TGTGCCAGCAGCCAAGGCTTGGGGACAAAGGGATGGAGTGAGCAGTTCTTC. Protein: CASSQGLGTKGWSEQFF.

DNA for the CDR3: TGTGCCAGTAGGGCGGGAGGCTTGAACACTGAAGCTTTCTTT. Protein product: CASRAGGLNTEAFF. This chain links TRBV19 with TRBJ1-1; no clear D. This CDR3 is built from 14 residues. Trimming removed 6 bases at V and 0 bases at J, with 11 bases between. Germline V CDR1 and CDR2: LNHDA, SQIVND (reference sequence).

J is TRBJ2-3 and V is TRBV7-9, with D uncertain. Between the trimmed V and J ends, which lost 6 bases and 0 bases, there was a span of 13 bases. There are 15 residues in the CDR3. Germline V gene data show CDR1 as SEHNR and CDR2 as FQNEAQ (reference sequence). CDR3 amino acids: CASRTRQASTDTQYF. The CDR3 DNA is TGTGCCAGCAGAACCAGACAAGCTAGCACAGATACGCAGTATTTT.

The rearrangement links TRBV11-2 to TRBJ2-1; the match to TRBD2 covers 11 bases. J lost 10 bases, V lost 4 bases, and 3 bases had no gene match. Germline loops: CDR1 SGHAT, CDR2 FQNNGV. This CDR3 comprises 13 residues. This CDR3 reads CASSSGLAEEQFF. The CDR3 coding sequence is TGTGCCAGCAGCTCGGGACTAGCGGAGGAGCAGTTCTTC.